The T cell receptor (beta chain) described here comes from a study of cytomegalovirus exposure and HLA in healthy donors. Amplification used 60 Vbeta primers and 13 Jbeta primers. Assay used: immunoSEQ multiplex PCR; TCRdb lists only in-frame clones, some missing. This sample has 60,000 to 85,000 clones; about 80% occur once, and the top ten carry around 3.6%. The CDR3 consists of 13 residues. J was trimmed by 7 bases and V by 4 bases; bases with no gene match: 5. Per the germline V gene, CDR1 is LGHNA and CDR2 is YNFKEQ. V usage is TRBV4-2 and J usage is TRBJ1-2; 8 positions match TRBD1. Sequenced: PBMCs. The sequence came from a man between 35 and 55 years old in good health and CMV-seronegative. CDR3: CASSPPDRAGYTF. In DNA form, the CDR3 reads TGTGCCAGCAGCCCACCGGACAGGGCTGGCTACACCTTC.